One sample yielded the 2 T cell receptor beta chains listed below, sequenced in a study of CD8 T cell repertoires and HIV-1 epitope variants (dated by TCRdb to between 2020 and 2021). The library was prepared using the immunoSEQ multiplex PCR assay. TCRdb mirrors the immuneACCESS table, restricted to in-frame sequences. Some clones are absent from its copies; in checked studies, under half trace to an unresolved V gene, and the reason for the others is unknown. Within this sample are several thousand clones, with approximately 64% of them counted one time only. 35% to 45% of the sample is in the top ten clones. Their antigens remain unidentified. Sequences were obtained from cultured CD8+ T cells derived from PBMCs. Source of these receptors: a male donor with HIV.

This clone has more than one count but fewer than ten. The chain is built from TRBV6-4 and TRBJ2-3, with 8 bases identical to TRBD2. This CDR3 spans 15 amino acids. Germline CDR1 reads MRHNA; CDR2 reads SNTAGT. V was clipped by 0 bases and J by 1 base; unmatched bases: 0. CDR3 bases: TGTGCCAGCAGTGACTCGCGGGGGGGCACAGATACGCAGTATTTT. Protein sequence: CASSDSRGGTDTQYF.

This chain connects TRBV28 to TRBJ1-5; possible D gene TRBD1, 6 bases. The CDR3 is made up of 14 amino acids. From germline, CDR1 is MDHEN and CDR2 SYDVKM. The V gene lost 8 bases and the J gene lost 4 bases, with 15 bases spanning the gap. CDR3 bases: TGTGCCAGCCGAGGGGGGGGAGAAAATCAGCCCCAGCATTTT. Encoded protein: CASRGGGENQPQHF.